This passage covers 23 T cell receptor beta chains from one sample sequenced in a study of shared clonotypes between healthy human individuals. Produced via immunoSEQ multiplex PCR; TCRdb's table is partial and in-frame only. In the table there are roughly 850,000 clones, approximately 97% of which are singletons. Terminally differentiated effector memory CD45RA+ cells were left out of the naive CD8 fraction, which was CD45RO-negative and positively selected for CCR7. Sequencing was carried out using naive CD8+ T cells sorted from blood. All receptors derive from a man younger than 40 in good health.

The gene calls are TRBV7-2 and TRBJ1-3; D possibly corresponds to TRBD1 (5 bases). Germline V gives CDR1 SGHTA, CDR2 FQGNSA. This CDR3 has 17 residues. Trimming left V 5 bases short and J 6 bases short, with 23 bases between. The CDR3 sequence: CASSPRRGSSIENTIYF. In DNA, the CDR3 is TGTGCCAGCAGCCCCCGTCGGGGGTCATCGATTGAAAACACCATATATTTT.

This chain uses TRBV28 with TRBJ2-7; D uncertain. Looked up from germline, CDR1 is MDHEN and CDR2 is SYDVKM. The CDR3 sequence is 13 residues long. V was trimmed by 4 bases and J by 0 bases, leaving 7 bases between them. The CDR3 DNA is TGTGCCAGCAGTTACAGTTACTCCTACGAGCAGTACTTC. Protein: CASSYSYSYEQYF.

The chain uses TRBV9 and TRBJ2-7; 9 positions match TRBD2. The V gene's germline CDR1 is SGDLS and CDR2 YYNGEE. Trimming at V came to 0 bases and at J to 0 bases, leaving 10 bases not matched to a gene. The CDR3 totals 18 residues. The CDR3 loop reads CASSVAPTTSGLSYEQYF. In nucleotides, the CDR3 is TGTGCCAGCAGCGTAGCTCCCACGACTAGCGGCCTCTCCTACGAGCAGTACTTC.

The chain links TRBV10-2 to TRBJ2-7, with 9 positions matching TRBD2. The CDR3 covers 14 residues. V was clipped by 6 bases and J by 0 bases; unmatched bases: 3. Germline-derived CDR1 and CDR2 are WSHSY and SAAADI. CDR3 nucleotide sequence: TGCGCCAGCAGAGTAGCGGGGGCCTCCTACGAGCAGTACTTC. Translation: CASRVAGASYEQYF.

The CDR3 is CASSHPHSSPSYNEQFF. DNA for the CDR3: TGTGCCAGCTCACATCCCCACAGCTCCCCCTCCTACAATGAGCAGTTCTTC. V usage is TRBV18 and J usage is TRBJ2-1, with unresolved D. The CDR3 has 17 amino acids. From germline, CDR1 is KGHSH and CDR2 LQKENI. The V and J ends lost 4 bases and 0 bases respectively, with 16 bases between them.

V gene TRBV28 combines with J gene TRBJ2-7; D is unresolved. Trimming removed 5 bases at V and 2 bases at J, with 10 bases between. The germline V gene encodes CDR1 MDHEN and CDR2 SYDVKM. This CDR3 comprises 13 residues. The CDR3 DNA follows: TGTGCCAGCAGTCCAGAGATACCCTACGAGCAGTACTTC. It specifies CASSPEIPYEQYF.

J is TRBJ2-2 and V is TRBV13; no firm D call. Trimming left V 3 bases short and J 1 base short, with 9 bases between. This CDR3 is 15 amino acids long. Germline-derived CDR1 and CDR2 are PRHDT and FYEKMQ (reference sequence). CDR3 DNA: TGTGCCAGCAGCTTCTCCAGATTGAACACCGGGGAGCTGTTTTTT. Protein product: CASSFSRLNTGELFF.

The chain carries TRBV7-9 and TRBJ1-1; possible D gene TRBD1, 6 bases. The CDR3 loop spans 13 amino acids. Germline CDR1 is SEHNR and CDR2 is FQNEAQ (reference sequence). V shed 2 bases and J shed 3 bases, with 7 bases lying between them. CDR3 bases: TGTGCCAGCAGCTTACCAGGGGACACTGAAGCTTTCTTT. This gives the protein CASSLPGDTEAFF.

Here the CDR3 DNA reads TGTGCCACCCTACACCCAGATACGCAGTATTTT. It is translated as CATLHPDTQYF. The chain carries TRBV7-9 and TRBJ2-3, with D unresolved. Trimming stripped 10 bases from V and 4 bases from J, with 9 bases between. Germline CDR1 SEHNR, CDR2 FQNEAQ (reference sequence). The CDR3 has 11 residues.

This clone has just one count. The chain recombines TRBV12-5 with TRBJ2-2; D gene unclear. The germline V and J ends were trimmed by 0 bases and 2 bases, with 13 bases remaining between them. Germline loops: CDR1 LGHNT, CDR2 FRNRAP. CDR3 length equals 17 residues. This CDR3 is CASGLVPAHRNTGELFF. In DNA form, the CDR3 reads TGTGCTAGTGGTTTGGTCCCCGCTCACAGAAACACCGGGGAGCTGTTTTTT.

This clone was seen once. The chain's CDR3 is CASSIGAAEQYF. CDR3 DNA: TGTGCCAGTAGTATAGGTGCGGCCGAGCAGTACTTC. This chain joins TRBV19 and TRBJ2-7; no firm D call. Germline V lookup: CDR1 LNHDA, CDR2 SQIVND (reference sequence). This CDR3 has 12 amino acids. Trimming left V 1 base short and J 6 bases short, with 7 bases between.

The J gene is TRBJ2-7, the V gene TRBV13; a possible D gene is TRBD2 (6 bases). This CDR3 is built from 14 residues. The V and J ends lost 2 bases and 4 bases respectively, with 12 bases between them. The germline V gene has CDR1 PRHDT and CDR2 FYEKMQ (reference sequence). CDR3: CASSLTGLKYEQYF. CDR3 nucleotides: TGTGCCAGCAGCTTAACGGGACTGAAGTACGAGCAGTACTTC.

CDR3 sequence: CASSMGLVYEQYF. The CDR3 region has the DNA TGTGCCAGCAGCATGGGACTAGTATACGAGCAGTACTTC. The V and J genes are TRBV11-2 and TRBJ2-7, with TRBD2 matching over 8 bases. The CDR3 covers 13 residues. Unmatched junction bases numbered 4, after V lost 5 bases and J lost 4 bases. Germline CDR1 and CDR2: SGHAT and FQNNGV.

The V call is TRBV7-6, the J call TRBJ2-7; 11 bases line up with TRBD2. The CDR3 is 14 amino acids. Germline V gene lookup returns CDR1 SGHVS and CDR2 FNYEAQ. J gave up 3 bases and V 8 bases, and 6 bases lay outside the gene matches. Written as DNA, the CDR3 is TGTGCCAGCGCCGTGCTAGCGGGGGGCTACGAGCAGTACTTC. Its translation is CASAVLAGGYEQYF.

A few counts support this clone. The chain recombines TRBV7-3 with TRBJ2-1; 11 bases line up with TRBD2. The junction had 8 bases not matched to a gene; V was cut back by 5 bases and J by 8 bases. The CDR3 spans 15 residues. Germline V gene lookup returns CDR1 SGHTA and CDR2 FQGTGA. CDR3 in DNA: TGTGCCAGCAGCACGACTAGCGGGACTATAGATGAGCAGTTCTTC. This translates into CASSTTSGTIDEQFF.

Remarks on this clone: Other nucleotide sequences from this sample produce the same CDR3. V usage is TRBV6-5 and J usage is TRBJ2-1; D ambiguous. The germline V and J ends were trimmed by 0 bases and 3 bases, with 6 bases remaining between them. This CDR3 is built from 14 residues. Germline CDR1 is MNHEY and CDR2 is SVGAGI. CDR3 DNA: TGTGCCAGCAGTTACTCCGGTGGCTACAATGAGCAGTTCTTC. Translated: CASSYSGGYNEQFF.

The chain has TRBV30 and TRBJ2-7, with D perhaps matching TRBD2 (5 bases). The CDR3 has 13 amino acids. Germline CDR1 and CDR2: GTSNPN and SVGIG (reference sequence). Deletions cut 2 bases from V and 5 bases from J, with 13 bases between. CDR3 DNA sequence: TGTGCCTGGAGTCCCGGACTCCCCCACGAGCAGTACTTC. Translation: CAWSPGLPHEQYF.

The gene calls are TRBV7-9 and TRBJ2-3; 8 positions agree with TRBD1. J gave up 4 bases and V 5 bases, and 14 bases lay outside the gene matches. The CDR3 consists of 17 residues. Germline CDR1 and CDR2: SEHNR and FQNEAQ (reference sequence). CDR3 nucleotides: TGTGCCAGCAGCCCAGGTCAGGGGGCAAGGCTGGCAGATACGCAGTATTTT. It translates to CASSPGQGARLADTQYF.

The chain employs TRBV28 and TRBJ2-5; tentatively, D is TRBD1 (6 bases). The CDR3 covers 15 residues. Per germline, CDR1 MDHEN and CDR2 SYDVKM. The V gene lost 4 bases and the J gene lost 5 bases, with 17 bases spanning the gap. CDR3 coding DNA: TGTGCCAGCAGTTCGTCAGGGGAGATCGGTGAGACCCAGTACTTC. Its translation is CASSSSGEIGETQYF. Filled out from reference TRBV28 and TRBJ2-5, the complete variable domain reads DVKVTQSSRYLVKRTGEKVFLECVQDMDHENMFWYRQDPGLGLRLIYFSYDVKMKEKGDIPEGYSVSREKKERFSLILESASTNQTSMYLCASSSSGEIGETQYFGPGTRLLVL.

The chain uses TRBV5-1 and TRBJ2-1; 8 bases line up with TRBD2. Germline V gene lookup returns CDR1 SGHRS and CDR2 YFSETQ. This CDR3 has 17 residues. The V gene end was trimmed by 3 bases and the J gene end by 0 bases; junction bases not matched to a gene: 8. The CDR3 nucleotides read TGCGCCAGCAGCTCCCCCGGGGGGGTCGGCTCCTACAATGAGCAGTTCTTC. Its protein is CASSSPGGVGSYNEQFF. Using reference TRBV5-1 and TRBJ2-1 for the parts outside the CDR3, the full variable domain is KAGVTQTPRYLIKTRGQQVTLSCSPISGHRSVSWYQQTPGQGLQFLFEYFSETQRNKGNFPGRFSGRQFSNSRSEMNVSTLELGDSALYLCASSSPGGVGSYNEQFFGPGTRLTVL.

The rearrangement uses TRBV29-1 and TRBJ2-3, with TRBD2 matching 7 bases. The trim removed 3 bases at V and 0 bases at J, leaving 12 bases unmatched. The CDR3 runs to 17 residues. Germline V gives CDR1 SQVTM, CDR2 ANQGSEA. As DNA, the CDR3 is TGCAGCGTTGAGGCGGGAGTCGATCCCAGAAGCACAGATACGCAGTATTTT. Protein: CSVEAGVDPRSTDTQYF.

This sequence joins TRBV9 and TRBJ1-4, with D maybe TRBD1 (6 bases). V lost 3 bases to trimming and J lost 1 base, with 7 bases between them. Germline V gene lookup returns CDR1 SGDLS and CDR2 YYNGEE. CDR3 length equals 14 residues. CDR3 region: CASSAGVTNEKLFF. CDR3 coding DNA: TGTGCCAGCAGCGCAGGGGTAACTAATGAAAAACTGTTTTTT.

The chain uses TRBV6-5 and TRBJ1-1, with a possible D match to TRBD1 (6 bases). The germline gives CDR1 MNHEY, CDR2 SVGAGI. Trimming pared 4 bases from V and 6 bases from J, leaving 12 bases between. The CDR3 runs 13 residues. The CDR3 DNA reads TGTGCCAGCAGTTCCAGGGGTCGCCCTGAAGCTTTCTTT. Protein sequence: CASSSRGRPEAFF.